The clone carrying this T cell receptor (beta chain) was observed many times. The sample's time point: pre-sensitization, week 0. Treatment specified: therapeutic diphenylcyclopropenone sensitization with weekly scalp DPC. Blood draws came first, before each patch test. The data were taken from a study of human T cells and chemical hapten exposure. TCRdb redid the calling of the RACE reads with MiXCR, one entry per CDR3 protein. The sample records some 300,000 distinct CDR3 sequences, about 5.4% being singletons. The CDR3 totals 13 residues. Germline V CDR1 and CDR2: DFQATT, SNEGSKA (reference sequence). The ends were cut back, 0 bases at V and 5 bases at J, with 11 bases in the middle.

The sequencing here drew on whole blood, taken in connection with sensitization to the hapten diphenylcyclopropenone (DPC). This chain links TRBV20-1 with TRBJ2-7; D remains unclear. This TCR came from a woman aged 18-29 years with alopecia areata. Some clones in this sample may be carry-over from other donors' samples. The CDR3 sequence is CSARDHNGDEQYF. DNA of the CDR3: TGCAGTGCTAGAGATCATAATGGGGACGAGCAGTACTTC.